This T cell receptor (beta chain) was sequenced in a study of T-cell reconstitution after alpha-beta-depleted transplantation in children. Deletions cut 3 bases from V and 0 bases from J, with 15 bases between. The length of the CDR3 is 18 residues. CDR1 MGHRA and CDR2 YSYEKL come from the germline V gene. The TCRbeta library incorporated unique molecular identifiers. TCRdb reanalysed the PCR reads using MiXCR and keeps one entry per CDR3 protein. The data contain about 460,000 distinct CDR3 sequences, under 15% of them singletons. This chain links TRBV4-1 with TRBJ2-6; D unresolved. This TCR was sampled from a human donor who donated a stem cell graft to a child with combined immunodeficiency. The sample in question was PBMCs from the stem cell graft donor, obtained from the stem cell graft. The CDR3 here is CASSQRRKGYSGANVLTF. DNA of the CDR3: TGCGCCAGCAGCCAGCGACGGAAAGGGTACTCTGGGGCCAACGTCCTGACTTTC.